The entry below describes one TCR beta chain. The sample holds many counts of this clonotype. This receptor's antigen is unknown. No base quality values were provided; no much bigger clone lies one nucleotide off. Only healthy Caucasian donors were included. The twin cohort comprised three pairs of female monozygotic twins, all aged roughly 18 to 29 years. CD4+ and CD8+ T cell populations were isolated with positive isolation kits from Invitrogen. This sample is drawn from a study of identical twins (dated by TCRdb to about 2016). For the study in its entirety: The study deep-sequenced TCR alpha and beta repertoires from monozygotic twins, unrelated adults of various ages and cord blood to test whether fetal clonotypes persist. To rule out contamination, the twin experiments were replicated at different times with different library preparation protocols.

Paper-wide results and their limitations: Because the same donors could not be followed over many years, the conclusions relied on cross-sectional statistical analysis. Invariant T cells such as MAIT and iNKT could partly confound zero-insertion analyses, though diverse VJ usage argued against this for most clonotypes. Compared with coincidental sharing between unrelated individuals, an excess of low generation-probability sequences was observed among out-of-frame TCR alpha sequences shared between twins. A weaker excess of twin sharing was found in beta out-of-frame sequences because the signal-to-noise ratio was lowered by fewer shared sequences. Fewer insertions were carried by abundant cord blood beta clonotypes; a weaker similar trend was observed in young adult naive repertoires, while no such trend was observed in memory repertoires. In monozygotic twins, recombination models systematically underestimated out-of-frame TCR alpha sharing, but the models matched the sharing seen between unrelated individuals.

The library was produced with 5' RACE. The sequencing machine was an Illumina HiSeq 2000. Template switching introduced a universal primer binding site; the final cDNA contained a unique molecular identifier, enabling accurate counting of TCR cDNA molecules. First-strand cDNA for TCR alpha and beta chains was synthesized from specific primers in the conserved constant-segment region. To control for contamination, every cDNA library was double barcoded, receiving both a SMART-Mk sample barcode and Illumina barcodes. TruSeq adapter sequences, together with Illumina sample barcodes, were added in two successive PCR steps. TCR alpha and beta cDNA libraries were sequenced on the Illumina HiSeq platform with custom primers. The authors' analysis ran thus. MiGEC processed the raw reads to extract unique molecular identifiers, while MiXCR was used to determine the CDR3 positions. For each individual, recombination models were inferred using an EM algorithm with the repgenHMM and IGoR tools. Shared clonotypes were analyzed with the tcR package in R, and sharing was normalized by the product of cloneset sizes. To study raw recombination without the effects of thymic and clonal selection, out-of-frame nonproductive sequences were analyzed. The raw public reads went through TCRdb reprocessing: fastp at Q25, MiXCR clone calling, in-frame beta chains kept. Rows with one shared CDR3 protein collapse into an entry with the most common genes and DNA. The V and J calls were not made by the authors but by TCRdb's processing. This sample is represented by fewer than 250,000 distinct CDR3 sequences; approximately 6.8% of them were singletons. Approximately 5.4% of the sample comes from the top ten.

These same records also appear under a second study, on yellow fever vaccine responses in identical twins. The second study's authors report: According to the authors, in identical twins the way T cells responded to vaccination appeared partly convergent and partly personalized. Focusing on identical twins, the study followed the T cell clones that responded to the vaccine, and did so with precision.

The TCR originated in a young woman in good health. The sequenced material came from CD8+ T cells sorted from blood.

In nucleotide form, the sequence is TGCAGTGCTAGAGATTGGCAGGGGGCCTACAATGAGCAGTTCTTC. Its amino acids are CSARDWQGAYNEQFF. The V and J segments used are TRBV20-1 and TRBJ2-1; 7 bases in between match TRBD1. Reading the germline V gene (reference sequence) gives CDR1 DFQATT and CDR2 SNEGSKA. The CDR3 numbers 15 residues from cysteine through phenylalanine. Only the CDR3 DNA is retained, 45 bases long and in frame from the first base. Trimming removed 0 bases from V and 2 bases from J; the gene matches leave 4 bases unexplained.